The TCR beta chain under discussion was sequenced for a study of blood T cells in healthy people across ages. This clonotype was seen more than once but under ten times. Its specificity is unknown. Sample-barcoded 5' priming and a J-beta primer mix drove a second PCR of about 6 to 12 cycles. All samples yielded 2.5 million or more CDR3-containing paired-end reads. MiXCR, run by TCRdb on the 5' RACE reads, gives a single entry per CDR3 protein. The data hold approximately 850,000 distinct CDR3 sequences, with roughly 60% observed a single time. No fewer than 6 micrograms of total RNA were isolated from every sample. Notes on the study in general: Naive CD4+ cells and diversity were both higher in long-lived donors than in aged donors. The lack of PBMC sorting stopped any conclusive naive versus antigen-experienced comparison.

The sample comprised blood. This clonotype was sampled from a man aged 25-45 years in good health.

For the CDR3, the DNA is TGTGCCAGCAACAGGGAGGATAATTCACCCCTCCACTTT. Its translation: CASNREDNSPLHF. The chain joins TRBV4-2 to TRBJ1-6; a possible D gene is TRBD1 (6 bases). The V gene's germline CDR1 is LGHNA and CDR2 YNFKEQ. This CDR3 region has 13 residues. Trimming stripped 7 bases from V and 5 bases from J, with 9 bases between.